The clone carrying this T cell receptor beta chain came up once. Its target is not known. The PCR was carried out with 60 Vbeta primers and 13 Jbeta primers. Some clones are missing from TCRdb's copy, which holds only in-frame ones; the method was immunoSEQ multiplex PCR. The sample includes tens of thousands of clones, more than 70% of them seen just once. The data originate from a study of cytomegalovirus exposure and HLA in healthy donors. About the research overall: Drawn from HLA-typed donors, approximately 86 million unique TCRs were held in an early data release.

Study-level points and caveats: Clonal expansion, a later analysis showed, was greater in HLA-associated TCR beta chains than in equally common others.

The germline V gene encodes CDR1 SEHNR and CDR2 FQNEAQ (reference sequence). V lost 1 base to trimming and J lost 4 bases, with 5 bases between them. The CDR3 has 13 amino acids. Sample: PBMCs. The clonotype comes from a man aged 35 to 55 in good health and CMV-seronegative. This chain connects TRBV7-9 to TRBJ1-5; no clear D gene. The CDR3 nucleotides read TGTGCCAGCAGCTTAGACAGAAATCAGCCCCAGCATTTT. It specifies CASSLDRNQPQHF.